This T cell receptor (beta chain) was sequenced in a study of blood T cell repertoires in COVID-19. At the level of the study: The United States, Italy and Spain supplied acute and convalescent COVID-19 samples.

Repertoires were generated with immunoSEQ multiplex PCR, while TCRdb's copy carries only in-frame clones and drops some. There are a few hundred thousand clones in the sample; around 84% occur only once, and around 2.5% lies in the top ten. V shed 6 bases and J shed 5 bases, with 28 bases lying between them. CDR1 is SNHLY and CDR2 is FYNNEI in the germline V gene. The CDR3 sequence is 18 residues long. The receptor's source is a woman in her forties or fifties who had recovered from COVID-19. The material sequenced was PBMCs or T cells enriched from blood (not recorded which). The V gene is TRBV2, the J gene TRBJ1-1, with D possibly being TRBD1 (5 bases). CDR3 nucleotides: TGTGCCAGCAGACCATTCTTTGTCAGGGTGGAAGGTAATACTGAAGCTTTCTTT. It yields the protein CASRPFFVRVEGNTEAFF. The variable domain in full, with the rest retrieved from reference TRBV2 and TRBJ1-1, is EPEVTQTPSHQVTQMGQEVILRCVPISNHLYFYWYRQILGQKVEFLVSFYNNEISEKSEIFDDQFSVERPDGSNFTLKIRSTKLEDSAMYFCASRPFFVRVEGNTEAFFGQGTRLTVV.